Listed below are T cell receptor beta chains from one sample, sequenced in a study of T cells in Graves' hyperthyroidism and ophthalmopathy. MiXCR was run by TCRdb on the multiplex PCR reads, yielding one entry per CDR3 protein. The sample includes approximately 630,000 distinct CDR3 sequences, roughly 17% of them seen just once. Sequenced: blood. All receptors come from a woman in her twenties or thirties with Graves' hyperthyroidism. Both conserved end residues are part of each CDR3. Fields, in order: J gene, clone size, V gene, D gene, CDR3 DNA, CDR3 protein. D genes are given only for firm matches. Clone size is not always given. Where it is, it says once, few, many or a class for expanded clones.

TRBJ1-2	many	TRBV5-5	TRBD1	TGTGCCAGCAGGCAGGGGACAGGGGCGGGAAATGGCTACACCTTC	CASRQGTGAGNGYTF
TRBJ2-3	many	TRBV28	-	TGTGCCAGCAGTGAGGATGGCGGGTCTAGCACAGATACGCAGTATTTT	CASSEDGGSSTDTQYF
TRBJ1-2	-	TRBV29-1	TRBD1	TGCAGCGTTGAGTCGGGACAGGATCGGTATGGCTACACCTTC	CSVESGQDRYGYTF
TRBJ2-5	-	TRBV12-3/TRBV12-4	-	TGTGCCAGCAGTTTGAACTTCTGGTCGCCCCAGTACTTC	CASSLNFWSPQYF
TRBJ2-7	many	TRBV18	-	TGTGCCAGCTCACCTTATGACCGGAGCTCCTACGAGCAGTACTTC	CASSPYDRSSYEQYF
TRBJ2-3	few	TRBV5-4	-	TGTGCCAGCAGCTTGGGTGTGGCCATTGATACGCAGTATTTT	CASSLGVAIDTQYF
TRBJ2-7	-	TRBV10-3	TRBD2	TGTGCCAGCAGTTACGGTCCCGGGAGGGCGCGAGAGCAGTACTTC	CASSYGPGRAREQYF
TRBJ1-1	few	TRBV29-1	-	TGCAGCGTTGAGTTTGGGGGGTACACTGAAGCTTTCTTT	CSVEFGGYTEAFF
TRBJ2-1	-	TRBV11-2	TRBD2	TGTGCCAGCGGGGGGGGAGGGCCGCATGAGCAGTTCTTC	CASGGGGPHEQFF
TRBJ2-7	few	TRBV10-3	-	TGTGCCATCAGCCGAAACGACGAAGGATCGTACGAGCAGTACTTC	CAISRNDEGSYEQYF
TRBJ2-3	-	TRBV27	TRBD1	TGTGCCAGCAGTTCACCGGGACAGGGTAATGTCGCAGATACGCAGTATTTT	CASSSPGQGNVADTQYF
TRBJ1-4	-	TRBV20-1	-	TGCAGTGTCAGGGAACAGGGCCGATCAACTAATGAAAAACTGTTTTTT	CSVREQGRSTNEKLFF
TRBJ2-1	many	TRBV3-1	-	TGTGCCAGCAGCCAAGTGGGGCAGAACAATGAGCAGTTCTTC	CASSQVGQNNEQFF
TRBJ2-1	-	TRBV15	TRBD2	TGTGCCACCAGCTCGGGGACTAGCACAAATGAGCAGTTCTTC	CATSSGTSTNEQFF
TRBJ1-6	-	TRBV20-1	-	TGCAGTGCTTCTCCGTCGGGCAGTCGTAATTCACCCCTCCACTTT	CSASPSGSRNSPLHF
TRBJ2-4	-	TRBV19	-	TGTGCCAGTAACCCCTCGGGGGCTATCTACATTCAGTACTTC	CASNPSGAIYIQYF
TRBJ1-4	many	TRBV2	-	TGTGCCAGCAGTGGGACGAGCGCAACTAATGAAAAACTGTTTTTT	CASSGTSATNEKLFF
TRBJ2-4	many	TRBV7-2	TRBD2	TGTGCCAGCAGCCTTAGGGGGGGGACTAGCGGGAGGTGGGACATTCAGTACTTC	CASSLRGGTSGRWDIQYF
TRBJ2-1	many	TRBV6-2/TRBV6-3	TRBD2	TGTGCCAGCAGTTACTCGGGACTAGCGACGAGCTCCTACAATGAGCAGTTCTTC	CASSYSGLATSSYNEQFF
TRBJ2-1	many	TRBV11-2	TRBD2	TGTGCCAGCAGCTTCACGGCGGGAGGCCCCGGTGAGCAGTTCTTC	CASSFTAGGPGEQFF
TRBJ2-1	few	TRBV6-1	TRBD2	TGTGCCAGCAGTGTATTAGCGGGAGGGGGGAATGAGCAGTTCTTC	CASSVLAGGGNEQFF
TRBJ2-6	few	TRBV15	-	TGTGCCACCAGCAGAGGCGGGGAAGGGGCCAACGTCCTGACTTTC	CATSRGGEGANVLTF
TRBJ1-6	few	TRBV2	-	TGTGCCAGCAGTGAAAATGAATCACCCCTCCACTTT	CASSENESPLHF
TRBJ1-6	many	TRBV11-2	-	TGTGCCAGCAGCCCTATGGGGCCGAGGGATTCACCCCTCCACTTT	CASSPMGPRDSPLHF
TRBJ2-3	few	TRBV11-2	TRBD2	TGTGCCAGCAGCTTCTACCCCGGTACTAGCGGGAGGTCAGATACGCAGTATTTT	CASSFYPGTSGRSDTQYF
TRBJ1-2	-	TRBV5-1	-	TGCGCCAGCAGCTTGGAACTCGAGGGTTCAGGTGGCTACACCTTC	CASSLELEGSGGYTF
TRBJ2-1	-	TRBV24-1	-	TGTGCCACCAGTGCGTCATTGGGGCTAGGACCCTCCTACAATGAGCAGTTCTTC	CATSASLGLGPSYNEQFF
TRBJ2-5	many	TRBV7-8	-	TGTGCCAGCAGCTTAGCTGGGGACACCCAAGAGACCCAGTACTTC	CASSLAGDTQETQYF
TRBJ2-7	-	TRBV24-1	-	TGTGCCACCAGTGATATCAGGGAAATTACCTACGAGCAGTACTTC	CATSDIREITYEQYF
TRBJ2-1	few	TRBV3-1	-	TGTGCCAGCAGCCAAGATCACGGGACGGATAACAATGAGCAGTTCTTC	CASSQDHGTDNNEQFF
TRBJ2-7	many	TRBV30	TRBD1	TGTGCCTGGAGTGGGCAGGGGGCCTACGAGCAGTACTTC	CAWSGQGAYEQYF
TRBJ2-3	many	TRBV10-3	-	TGTGCCATCAGTGAGTCCAGGGCAGATACGCAGTATTTT	CAISESRADTQYF
TRBJ2-7	many	TRBV6-1	-	TGTGCCAGCAGTCATTCCCTCGGGATCGGTCCCTACGAGCAGTACTTC	CASSHSLGIGPYEQYF
TRBJ2-3	few	TRBV18	-	TGTGCCAGCTCACCAATATACCTCCGCGGCACAGATACGCAGTATTTT	CASSPIYLRGTDTQYF
TRBJ1-1	-	TRBV15	-	TGTGCCACCAGCAGAGCCGTGAACACTGAAGCTTTCTTT	CATSRAVNTEAFF
TRBJ1-4	-	TRBV14	-	TGTGCCAGCAGCCCCCGGACACTTTCGGCTGAAAAACTGTTTTTT	CASSPRTLSAEKLFF
TRBJ2-7	many	TRBV7-2	-	TGTGCCAGCAGCCGCCCCGTGGCAGGGTCCTACGAGCAGTACTTC	CASSRPVAGSYEQYF
TRBJ1-5	-	TRBV20-1	-	TGCAGTGCTAGAGATCAGAATCAGCCCCAGCATTTT	CSARDQNQPQHF
TRBJ2-1	many	TRBV18	TRBD1	TGTGCCAGCTCCGTGACAGGGGAAAATGAGCAGTTCTTC	CASSVTGENEQFF
TRBJ2-7	many	TRBV10-3	-	TGTGCCATCAGAGGTAGCCCTTTCCACGAGCAGTACTTC	CAIRGSPFHEQYF
TRBJ2-1	few	TRBV9	TRBD2	TGTGCCAGCAGCGATAACGGGAGGGGAGGCGGTGAGCAGTTCTTC	CASSDNGRGGGEQFF
TRBJ2-3	-	TRBV7-9	TRBD2	TGTGCCAGCAGCTTAAACCTAGCGGGAGTTTTCACAGATACGCAGTATTTT	CASSLNLAGVFTDTQYF
TRBJ2-7	many	TRBV27	TRBD2	TGTGCCAGCAGAGGGACTAGCGGGGGACCCGAGCAGTACTTC	CASRGTSGGPEQYF
TRBJ2-3	few	TRBV4-3	TRBD2	TGCGCCAGCAGCCAACAGGGGACTAGCGGGATTCCAGATACGCAGTATTTT	CASSQQGTSGIPDTQYF
TRBJ2-2	few	TRBV7-9	TRBD2	TGTGCCAGCAGCCCAGGACTAGCGGGAGCTACGGGAAGAAGAGCCGGGGAGCTGTTTTTT	CASSPGLAGATGRRAGELFF
TRBJ2-1	many	TRBV12-3/TRBV12-4	-	TGTGCCACCTGTAAGGAGGGCTCTGACAATGAGCAGTTCTTC	CATCKEGSDNEQFF
TRBJ2-5	few	TRBV7-9	TRBD1	TGTGCCAGCAGCTTACCGGGACAGGGGCCCCCGGGGGAGGAGACCCAGTACTTC	CASSLPGQGPPGEETQYF
TRBJ2-3	few	TRBV6-2/TRBV6-3	TRBD2	TGTGCCAGCAGTTCGGTAGCGGGATCTCCAGATACGCAGTATTTT	CASSSVAGSPDTQYF
TRBJ2-2	-	TRBV30	-	TGTGCCTGCCGTCTCCCCAACACCGGGGAGCTGTTTTTT	CACRLPNTGELFF
TRBJ2-7	-	TRBV5-6	TRBD2	TGTGCCAGCAGCTCCCGCGGGGGGCGGAAAACCTACGAGCAGTACTTC	CASSSRGGRKTYEQYF
TRBJ1-1	few	TRBV20-1	-	TGCAGTGCTAGAGATTACAGGGAATATGAAGCTTTCTTT	CSARDYREYEAFF